The sequence of this TCR beta chain was determined in a study of T cell responses to AZD1222 COVID-19 vaccine. Study as a whole: Pooling covered second doses at about 4 or about 12 weeks.

The CDR3 contains 14 residues. Germline V gene data show CDR1 as MNHEY and CDR2 as SVGAGI. V gave up 6 bases and J gave up 6 bases, with 12 bases separating them. Regarding the study as a whole: Two doses of AZD1222 preceded a rise in Spike-specific TCR breadth and depth. Targets within unmutated variant regions were reportedly found for nearly half of spike-specific TCRs. Donors were mostly white British, more females; clonal diversity possibly underestimated.

Turning to this clone: Its antigen remains unknown.

Profiling relied on immunoSEQ multiplex PCR, and the TCRdb table lists in-frame clones only, not all of them. The sample records 130,000 or so clones, over 90% being singletons. The receptor was isolated from an adult in good health. The sample in question was peripheral blood, obtained on day 0 of AZD1222 vaccination. The chain uses TRBV6-5 and TRBJ1-6; D call uncertain. CDR3 sequence (DNA): TGTGCCAGCAGCTCGGACCCAATTAATTCACCCCTCCACTTT. Protein sequence: CASSSDPINSPLHF.